These 30 T cell receptor beta chains came from one sample sequenced in a study of OX40 agonist ivuxolimab in advanced cancers. TCRdb keeps only in-frame clones here, not all; method: immunoSEQ multiplex PCR. The sample lists 15,000 to 20,000 clones, about four fifths occurring once. The sample here was CD4+ or CD8+ T cells sorted from blood, taken in a trial of the OX40 agonist ivuxolimab. All receptors come from an adult with an advanced solid tumor such as melanoma, head and neck, liver or kidney cancer.

The J gene is TRBJ2-7, the V gene TRBV9; D possibly corresponds to TRBD1 (5 bases). From germline, CDR1 is SGDLS and CDR2 YYNGEE. The V end lost 4 bases, the J end lost 5 bases, and 13 bases lay between the germline ends. The CDR3 totals 13 residues. The CDR3 loop reads CASSLGPGNEQYF. DNA of the CDR3: TGTGCCAGCAGCTTAGGGCCAGGGAACGAGCAGTACTTC.

The chain is built from TRBV29-1 and TRBJ2-1, with D hard to call. The CDR3 is 16 amino acids. Trimming removed 1 base from V and 2 bases from J, with 15 bases in between. Germline V CDR1 and CDR2: SQVTM, ANQGSEA. In DNA, the CDR3 is TGCAGCGTTGAAGGGTTAAGGGAAACGACCTACAATGAGCAGTTCTTC. Translating gives CSVEGLRETTYNEQFF.

This rearrangement joins TRBV9 to TRBJ1-1; D is perhaps TRBD1 (6 bases). V was clipped by 0 bases and J by 1 base, with 10 bases between them. The CDR3 consists of 15 residues. CDR1 SGDLS and CDR2 YYNGEE come from the germline V gene. DNA of the CDR3: TGTGCCAGCAGCGTAGAACGGGGGCGGAACACTGAAGCTTTCTTT. Translated: CASSVERGRNTEAFF.

This clone was seen repeatedly, ten times or more. The gene calls are TRBV29-1 and TRBJ2-7; D is unresolved. Trimming shortened V by 1 base and J by 3 bases, and 7 bases separated the two germline ends. The CDR3 length is 12 residues. Germline V lookup: CDR1 SQVTM, CDR2 ANQGSEA. The CDR3 region is CSVEARNYEQYF. CDR3 in DNA: TGCAGCGTTGAAGCTAGAAACTACGAGCAGTACTTC.

This clone was observed a handful of times. The chain employs TRBV5-6 and TRBJ1-6; D is ambiguous. Trimming pared 2 bases from V and 7 bases from J, leaving 10 bases between. Per germline, CDR1 SGHDT and CDR2 YYEEEE. The CDR3 length is 14 residues. The CDR3 DNA reads TGTGCCAGCAGCTTTGGAAGCATCAATTCACCCCTCCACTTT. Translated: CASSFGSINSPLHF.

V usage is TRBV6-5 and J usage is TRBJ2-1, with TRBD1 as a possible D gene (7 bases). V was clipped by 0 bases and J by 5 bases, with 14 bases between them. This CDR3 spans 16 amino acids. CDR1 is MNHEY, CDR2 SVGAGI, per germline. The CDR3 loop reads CASSYSKVRGDNEQFF. CDR3 DNA sequence: TGTGCCAGCAGTTACTCGAAAGTCAGGGGGGACAATGAGCAGTTCTTC.

The chain uses TRBV28 and TRBJ2-7; TRBD1 or TRBD2 may be the D gene (5 bases each). Germline CDR1 and CDR2: MDHEN and SYDVKM. The CDR3 runs 13 residues. Trimming pared 10 bases from V and 5 bases from J, leaving 18 bases between. This chain's CDR3 is CATLSGQLDEQYF. CDR3 bases: TGTGCCACCCTCTCGGGGCAATTGGACGAGCAGTACTTC.

This clone appeared a single time. The chain recombines TRBV6-5 with TRBJ1-1; D unresolved. CDR1 is MNHEY, CDR2 SVGAGI, per germline. V was pared by 5 bases and J by 6 bases, with 13 bases between. This CDR3 is 13 amino acids long. For the CDR3, the DNA is TGTGCCAGCAGTCGCCTTTATATCCCTGAAGCTTTCTTT. It codes for CASSRLYIPEAFF.

The chain links TRBV5-3 to TRBJ2-1; weak D call: TRBD2 (6 bases). TRBV5-3 is identified as an open reading frame with a role that is uncertain. V lost 8 bases and J 5 bases, leaving 11 bases between the germline ends. This CDR3 is 12 amino acids long. CDR3 sequence reads: CASSGWDNEQFF. The CDR3 DNA follows: TGTGCCAGCAGCGGGTGGGACAATGAGCAGTTCTTC.

V usage is TRBV5-6 and J usage is TRBJ2-6; D is unclear. From germline, CDR1 is SGHDT and CDR2 YYEEEE. Trimming removed 0 bases from V and 1 base from J, with 2 bases in between. This CDR3 comprises 14 residues. The CDR3: CASSLASGANVLTF. In nucleotides, the CDR3 is TGTGCCAGCAGCTTGGCTTCTGGGGCCAACGTCCTGACTTTC.

The chain has TRBV9 and TRBJ2-7; D is possibly TRBD2 (7 bases). The V end lost 2 bases, the J end lost 2 bases, and 11 bases lay between the germline ends. Germline CDR1 and CDR2: SGDLS and YYNGEE. The CDR3 has 14 amino acids. CDR3 amino acids: CASSVGGGTYEQYF. The DNA of the CDR3 is TGTGCCAGCAGCGTGGGAGGGGGTACCTACGAGCAGTACTTC.

The J gene is TRBJ2-2, the V gene TRBV7-3; D gene ambiguous. V lost 4 bases and J lost 6, with 9 bases in between. Germline V gene sequence: CDR1 SGHTA, CDR2 FQGTGA. The CDR3 length is 13 residues. The CDR3 here is CASSSDHPGELFF. Here the CDR3 DNA reads TGTGCCAGCAGCTCCGATCATCCCGGGGAGCTGTTTTTT.

In nucleotides, the CDR3 is TGCGCCAGCAGCCAAAATTTTGCAACTAATGAAAAACTGTTTTTT. It encodes CASSQNFATNEKLFF. The chain is built from TRBV4-1 and TRBJ1-4; D is unclear. The CDR3 runs to 15 residues. V was shortened by 2 bases and J by 0 bases, with 7 bases between the two germline ends. Germline CDR1 is MGHRA and CDR2 is YSYEKL.

The chain employs TRBV15 and TRBJ1-1; D not certain. CDR3 length: 15 residues. V was cut by 1 base and J by 1 base, with 10 bases left in between. Germline CDR1 LNHNV, CDR2 YYDKDF (reference sequence). The CDR3 DNA follows: TGTGCCACCAGCAGAGTGGCGGGAGGGAACACTGAAGCTTTCTTT. Amino acid sequence: CATSRVAGGNTEAFF.

The chain has TRBV9 and TRBJ1-1; D may be TRBD1 (5 bases). The CDR3 runs to 14 residues. Germline CDR1 reads SGDLS; CDR2 reads YYNGEE. Trimming took off 0 bases at V and 5 bases at J, with 11 bases between the two ends. CDR3 DNA sequence: TGTGCCAGCAGCGTAGTAGGGGTGGCGACTGAAGCTTTCTTT. Translation gives CASSVVGVATEAFF.

The chain is built from TRBV7-9 and TRBJ1-1; 7 positions agree with TRBD1. CDR3 length: 14 amino acids. The J segment lost 1 base and the V segment lost 5 bases, leaving 4 bases of the junction unmatched. Germline assignment: CDR1 SEHNR and CDR2 FQNEAQ (reference sequence). The CDR3 sequence is CASSDREANTEAFF. The CDR3 nucleotides are TGTGCCAGCAGCGACAGGGAGGCGAACACTGAAGCTTTCTTT.

The table lists this clone with a count of one. CDR3 sequence: CASPKSAGEAFF. The CDR3 DNA is TGTGCCAGCCCAAAATCCGCCGGAGAAGCTTTCTTT. This rearrangement joins TRBV2 to TRBJ1-1, with D hard to call. Germline-derived CDR1 and CDR2 are SNHLY and FYNNEI. The CDR3 consists of 12 residues. Deletions cut 8 bases from V and 8 bases from J, with 15 bases between.

The chain uses TRBV9 and TRBJ1-5; 7 nucleotides match TRBD1. V was pared by 4 bases and J by 2 bases, with 3 bases of the junction left unmatched. The CDR3 runs to 14 residues. Germline loops: CDR1 SGDLS, CDR2 YYNGEE. CDR3 amino acids: CASSSGQGNQPQHF. CDR3 DNA sequence: TGTGCCAGCAGCTCTGGACAGGGCAATCAGCCCCAGCATTTT.

This clone was recorded only once. The rearrangement joins TRBV10-1 to TRBJ1-2; the D is unclear. V was clipped by 11 bases and J by 4 bases, with 20 bases between them. CDR1 WNHNN and CDR2 SYGVQD come from the germline V gene (reference sequence). The CDR3 sequence is 14 residues long. CDR3 in DNA: TGCGCCTCCCAAGCGGGGAGAGCGGGCTATGGCTACACCTTC. Residues: CASQAGRAGYGYTF.

The V and J genes are TRBV7-9 and TRBJ2-1, with TRBD1 matching 9 bases. V was pared by 5 bases and J by 6 bases, with 8 bases of the junction left unmatched. This CDR3 has 15 amino acids. The germline gives CDR1 SEHNR, CDR2 FQNEAQ (reference sequence). This CDR3 is CASSPRDRVFNEQFF. The CDR3 DNA is TGTGCCAGCAGCCCCCGGGACAGGGTCTTCAATGAGCAGTTCTTC.

The chain is built from TRBV6-1 and TRBJ1-5; 7 bases line up with TRBD1. Per germline, CDR1 MNHNS and CDR2 SASEGT. V was clipped by 4 bases and J by 4 bases; unmatched bases: 4. There are 14 residues in the CDR3. The CDR3 reads CASSATTGNQPQHF. CDR3 DNA sequence: TGTGCCAGCAGTGCTACGACAGGGAATCAGCCCCAGCATTTT.

This clone occurred once. V and J are TRBV5-6 and TRBJ1-5, with D perhaps matching TRBD1 (5 bases). V was shortened by 0 bases and J by 6 bases, with 7 bases between the two germline ends. Per the germline V gene, CDR1 is SGHDT and CDR2 is YYEEEE. The CDR3 sequence is 13 residues long. This CDR3 is CASSLARGQPQHF. The CDR3 DNA reads as TGTGCCAGCAGCTTGGCGAGGGGTCAGCCCCAGCATTTT.

The V call is TRBV11-2, the J call TRBJ2-7; no clear D gene. Germline values: CDR1 SGHAT, CDR2 FQNNGV. V was trimmed by 5 bases and J by 5 bases, leaving 10 bases between them. The CDR3 has 12 amino acids. The chain's CDR3 is CASSRLLNEQYF. The CDR3 DNA follows: TGTGCCAGCAGCCGTCTCCTCAACGAGCAGTACTTC.

The chain couples TRBV30 to TRBJ1-2; D is perhaps TRBD1 (5 bases). This CDR3 contains 13 residues. Trimming took 0 bases from V and 5 from J, leaving 10 bases between them. Germline CDR1 GTSNPN, CDR2 SVGIG (reference sequence). CDR3 sequence: CAWSVSDRYGYTF. In DNA form, the CDR3 reads TGTGCCTGGAGTGTCTCCGACAGATATGGCTACACCTTC.

V is TRBV5-4 and J is TRBJ2-2, with 10 bases fitting TRBD2. CDR1 is SGHNT and CDR2 is YYREEE in the germline V gene (reference sequence). The CDR3 spans 17 residues. The trim removed 3 bases at V and 0 bases at J, leaving 5 bases unmatched. The CDR3 nucleotides read TGTGCCAGCAGCTGGGCTAGCGGGGGCGCGAACACCGGGGAGCTGTTTTTT. The encoded protein is CASSWASGGANTGELFF.

V and J are TRBV30 and TRBJ2-3; weak D call: TRBD1 (5 bases). Germline V gene data show CDR1 as GTSNPN and CDR2 as SVGIG (reference sequence). This CDR3 is 13 amino acids long. Trimming stripped 4 bases from V and 0 bases from J, with 8 bases between. CDR3 in DNA: TGTGCCTGGATGGGGCTTAGCACAGATACGCAGTATTTT. Its translation is CAWMGLSTDTQYF.

The chain has TRBV27 and TRBJ1-1; no clear D. CDR3 length: 14 amino acids. V shed 4 bases and J shed 1 base, with 10 bases lying between them. Per germline, CDR1 MNHEY and CDR2 SMNVEV (reference sequence). In nucleotides, the CDR3 is TGTGCCAGCAGTTGGGCAGGCTCGAACACTGAAGCTTTCTTT. Encoded protein: CASSWAGSNTEAFF.

The rearrangement joins TRBV6-6 to TRBJ1-6; D is ambiguous. There are 14 residues in the CDR3. Trimming left V 2 bases short and J 7 bases short, with 9 bases between. CDR1 and CDR2 from the germline V gene are MNHNY and SVGAGI (reference sequence). DNA for the CDR3: TGTGCCAGCAGTTACGGAGGCAGCAATTCACCCCTCCACTTT. As protein: CASSYGGSNSPLHF.

The V call is TRBV30, the J call TRBJ1-6, with D possibly being TRBD1 (5 bases). Germline CDR1 is GTSNPN and CDR2 is SVGIG (reference sequence). CDR3 length: 13 residues. The V gene lost 2 bases and the J gene lost 10 bases, with 12 bases spanning the gap. The CDR3 DNA reads as TGTGCCTGGAGTATTCAGGGCGGGTCACCCCTCCACTTT. Translating gives CAWSIQGGSPLHF.

The chain has TRBV5-4 and TRBJ2-6, with TRBD1 as a possible D gene (6 bases). The CDR3 consists of 15 residues. Germline V gene data show CDR1 as SGHNT and CDR2 as YYREEE (reference sequence). The V end lost 2 bases, the J end lost 0 bases, and 6 bases lay between the germline ends. The chain's CDR3 is CASSLQGSGANVLTF. The CDR3 region has the DNA TGTGCCAGCAGCTTACAGGGCTCTGGGGCCAACGTCCTGACTTTC.